This TCR beta chain was profiled in a study of shared clonotypes between healthy human individuals. Study-level points and caveats: The small donor group covered limited genetic and exposure diversity.

Naive CD8 cells comprised CD45RO-negative, CCR7-positively selected cells, excluding terminally differentiated effector memory CD45RA+ cells. Free of recent acute infections or vaccinations, the donors were healthy HIV-negative adults. Every donor, a Caucasian adult, lived in Nashville, Tennessee. The assay was immunoSEQ multiplex PCR, and TCRdb's table has in-frame clones only and misses some. The table records around 1.9 million clones, just over 90% of them present only once. Note on this clone: What it binds is not known. Other nucleotide sequences in the sample specify the same CDR3.

The junction had 3 bases not matched to a gene; V was cut back by 6 bases and J by 3 bases. CDR1 and CDR2 (germline): MDHEN, SYDVKM. CDR3 size: 14 residues. This sequence originates from a man between 18 and 29 years old in good health. Some clones in this sample may be carry-over from other donors' samples. The V and J genes are TRBV28 and TRBJ2-5, with 11 bases identical to TRBD2. Sequenced: naive CD8+ T cells from PBMCs. Here the CDR3 DNA reads TGTGCCAGCAGCCCGGGACTAGCGGAAGAGACCCAGTACTTC. Its protein is CASSPGLAEETQYF.